The next 24 T cell receptor beta chains were all read from a single sample in a study of cytomegalovirus exposure and HLA in healthy donors. PCR used 60 Vbeta primers and 13 Jbeta primers. TCRdb's copy holds only in-frame clones and misses some; the assay was immunoSEQ multiplex PCR. The repertoire includes approximately 140,000 clones, roughly 90% of them detected once, and roughly 0.53% sits in the top ten. The sequenced material came from PBMCs. All receptors come from a woman aged 40 to 50 in good health and CMV-seronegative.

The chain employs TRBV5-4 and TRBJ2-1, with TRBD2 identical over 12 bases. The trim removed 3 bases at V and 6 bases at J, leaving 4 bases unmatched. CDR3 size: 15 residues. From germline, CDR1 is SGHNT and CDR2 YYREEE (reference sequence). The chain's CDR3 is CASSSTSGRPNEQFF. The CDR3 nucleotides read TGTGCCAGCAGCTCAACTAGCGGGAGGCCCAATGAGCAGTTCTTC.

The CDR3 nucleotides read TGTGCCAGCAGTAGGGGACAGGGTAATGAAAAACTGTTTTTT. Its translation: CASSRGQGNEKLFF. The V gene is TRBV7-9, the J gene TRBJ1-4; TRBD1 agrees at 9 bases. CDR1 is SEHNR, CDR2 FQNEAQ, per germline (reference sequence). CDR3 length: 14 amino acids. Losses at the gene ends were 6 bases for V and 4 bases for J; bases not matched to a gene: 3.

The rearrangement joins TRBV9 to TRBJ2-1, with D perhaps TRBD2 (6 bases). CDR3 length equals 15 residues. V was trimmed by 0 bases and J by 2 bases, leaving 9 bases between them. The germline V gene encodes CDR1 SGDLS and CDR2 YYNGEE. The CDR3 sequence is CASSVGGNPYNEQFF. The CDR3 nucleotides read TGTGCCAGCAGCGTAGGCGGGAACCCCTACAATGAGCAGTTCTTC.

V is TRBV5-1 and J is TRBJ1-1, with D unresolved. In germline, CDR1 is SGHRS, CDR2 YFSETQ. V was shortened by 8 bases and J by 1 base, with 12 bases between the two germline ends. The CDR3 totals 13 residues. The CDR3 bases are TGCGCCAGTTCTTCGCAGTCGAACACTGAAGCTTTCTTT. As protein: CASSSQSNTEAFF.

J is TRBJ2-7 and V is TRBV7-8; 10 bases map to TRBD1. CDR1 is SGHVS, CDR2 FQNEAQ, per germline. After removal of 4 bases from V and 2 bases from J, the junction contained 11 bases not matched to a gene. The CDR3 is made up of 17 amino acids. The chain's CDR3 is CASSSPAGTGVPYEQYF. The DNA for the CDR3 is TGTGCCAGCAGCTCTCCGGCCGGGACAGGGGTACCCTACGAGCAGTACTTC.

This clone appeared a single time. The chain employs TRBV5-1 and TRBJ2-3; D remains unclear. This CDR3 region has 15 residues. Trimming removed 0 bases from V and 3 bases from J, with 11 bases in between. Per germline, CDR1 SGHRS and CDR2 YFSETQ. The CDR3 loop reads CASSLDGGITDTQYF. CDR3 bases: TGCGCCAGCAGCTTGGACGGCGGAATAACAGATACGCAGTATTTT. The whole variable domain, filled in from reference TRBV5-1 and TRBJ2-3, reads KAGVTQTPRYLIKTRGQQVTLSCSPISGHRSVSWYQQTPGQGLQFLFEYFSETQRNKGNFPGRFSGRQFSNSRSEMNVSTLELGDSALYLCASSLDGGITDTQYFGPGTRLTVL.

The CDR3 loop is CASSAGYNEQFF. Here the CDR3 DNA reads TGCGCCAGCAGTGCGGGGTACAATGAGCAGTTCTTC. The chain links TRBV5-1 to TRBJ2-1, with a possible D match to TRBD2 (6 bases). The ends were cut back, 5 bases at V and 4 bases at J, with 7 bases in the middle. Germline V CDR1 and CDR2: SGHRS, YFSETQ. CDR3 length: 12 residues.

The table lists this clone with a count of one. The chain couples TRBV7-7 to TRBJ1-1, with a tentative D call TRBD1 (5 bases). Germline values: CDR1 SSHAT, CDR2 FNYEAQ (reference sequence). V gave up 1 base and J gave up 5 bases, with 20 bases separating them. CDR3 length: 17 residues. The CDR3 sequence: CASSLGFITGGDTEAFF. CDR3 DNA: TGTGCCAGCAGCTTAGGCTTCATAACGGGGGGAGATACTGAAGCTTTCTTT.

The rearrangement links TRBV5-1 to TRBJ2-5, with TRBD2 as a possible D gene (6 bases). The CDR3 length is 15 residues. The germline CDR1 and CDR2 sequences are SGHRS and YFSETQ. Trimming removed 4 bases at V and 4 bases at J, with 17 bases between. For the CDR3, the DNA is TGCGCCAGCAGCCAAGGAGGGGCCGTGGGAGAGACCCAGTACTTC. Its translation: CASSQGGAVGETQYF. The full variable domain, its missing parts supplied by reference TRBV5-1 and TRBJ2-5, is KAGVTQTPRYLIKTRGQQVTLSCSPISGHRSVSWYQQTPGQGLQFLFEYFSETQRNKGNFPGRFSGRQFSNSRSEMNVSTLELGDSALYLCASSQGGAVGETQYFGPGTRLLVL.

The chain uses TRBV2 and TRBJ2-2; no clear D. The CDR3 is 12 residues long. The V end lost 5 bases, the J end lost 6 bases, and 7 bases lay between the germline ends. CDR1 and CDR2 (germline): SNHLY, FYNNEI. CDR3 sequence reads: CASSLMAGELFF. The CDR3 bases are TGTGCCAGCAGTCTAATGGCCGGGGAGCTGTTTTTT. The full variable domain, in which reference TRBV2 and TRBJ2-2 provide the parts outside the CDR3, is EPEVTQTPSHQVTQMGQEVILRCVPISNHLYFYWYRQILGQKVEFLVSFYNNEISEKSEIFDDQFSVERPDGSNFTLKIRSTKLEDSAMYFCASSLMAGELFFGEGSRLTVL.

This clone was found once. The chain has TRBV9 and TRBJ2-4, with 10 nucleotides matching TRBD2. Unmatched junction bases numbered 3, after V lost 0 bases and J lost 0 bases. Per the germline V gene, CDR1 is SGDLS and CDR2 is YYNGEE. The CDR3 spans 17 residues. As DNA, the CDR3 is TGTGCCAGCAGCGTAGTAACTAGCGGGATAGCCAAAAACATTCAGTACTTC. Translating it yields CASSVVTSGIAKNIQYF.

This clone has a single count. The chain has TRBV28 and TRBJ2-7; TRBD1 might be the D (6 bases). Germline V CDR1 and CDR2: MDHEN, SYDVKM. This CDR3 has 14 amino acids. V shed 2 bases and J shed 5 bases, with 13 bases lying between them. The CDR3, as DNA: TGTGCCAGCAGTTTAGTGAACAGGGCCAACGAGCAGTACTTC. Translated: CASSLVNRANEQYF. The whole variable domain, remainder taken from reference TRBV28 and TRBJ2-7, is DVKVTQSSRYLVKRTGEKVFLECVQDMDHENMFWYRQDPGLGLRLIYFSYDVKMKEKGDIPEGYSVSREKKERFSLILESASTNQTSMYLCASSLVNRANEQYFGPGTRLTVT.

This chain joins TRBV7-6 and TRBJ2-2; TRBD2 matches 7 bases. CDR3 size: 16 residues. CDR1 is SGHVS and CDR2 is FNYEAQ in the germline V gene. J gave up 0 bases and V 1 base, and 2 bases lay outside the gene matches. The CDR3, as DNA: TGTGCCAGCAGCTTAGTAGCGGGCGCGAACACCGGGGAGCTGTTTTTT. This translates into CASSLVAGANTGELFF.

The chain joins TRBV5-1 to TRBJ2-2; 7 bases fit TRBD1. This CDR3 contains 16 residues. Germline V CDR1 and CDR2: SGHRS, YFSETQ. With 0 bases clipped from V and 6 bases from J, the junction kept 8 bases outside the gene matches. DNA for the CDR3: TGCGCCAGCAGCTTGGAAGCAGGGGGTTTCGCCGGGGAGCTGTTTTTT. Its protein product is CASSLEAGGFAGELFF.

The chain employs TRBV6-5 and TRBJ1-3; 7 nucleotides match TRBD1. Germline trimming cut 0 bases from V and 3 bases from J; bases unmatched to any gene: 5. The CDR3 length is 16 residues. Germline assignment: CDR1 MNHEY and CDR2 SVGAGI. The CDR3 loop is CASSYSGQGDGNTIYF. The CDR3 nucleotides are TGTGCCAGCAGTTACTCGGGGCAGGGGGATGGAAACACCATATATTTT.

With regard to this clone: One end of the junction does not line up with germline, which may come from a read error. The genes are TRBV5-1 and TRBJ2-3, with D perhaps TRBD2 (5 bases). The CDR3 consists of 17 residues. CDR1 and CDR2 from the germline V gene are SGHRS and YFSETQ. Here the CDR3 DNA reads TGCGCCAGCACCTTGGGCCCCTTGGGGAGCCGCACAGATACGCAGTATTTT. This translates into CASTLGPLGSRTDTQYF. Combining the CDR3 with reference TRBV5-1 and TRBJ2-3 gives the whole variable domain KAGVTQTPRYLIKTRGQQVTLSCSPISGHRSVSWYQQTPGQGLQFLFEYFSETQRNKGNFPGRFSGRQFSNSRSEMNVSTLELGDSALYLCASTLGPLGSRTDTQYFGPGTRLTVL.

There are a few counts of this clone. This chain uses TRBV7-3 with TRBJ2-1, with D possibly matching TRBD1 (5 bases). Trimming stripped 5 bases from V and 4 bases from J, with 18 bases between. This CDR3 is built from 16 residues. The germline V gene has CDR1 SGHTA and CDR2 FQGTGA. CDR3 region: CASSPFPTVDYNEQFF. The CDR3 coding sequence is TGTGCCAGCAGCCCTTTCCCGACAGTTGATTACAATGAGCAGTTCTTC.

The CDR3 loop is CASSLGTSGQETQYF. CDR3 nucleotides: TGTGCCAGCAGCTTAGGGACTAGCGGACAAGAGACCCAGTACTTC. The chain links TRBV7-8 to TRBJ2-5; 10 bases agree with TRBD2. Trimming at V came to 1 base and at J to 2 bases, leaving 1 base not matched to a gene. This CDR3 contains 15 residues. Germline V CDR1 and CDR2: SGHVS, FQNEAQ.

J is TRBJ1-1 and V is TRBV7-9; D not resolved. The CDR3 runs to 11 residues. Per the germline V gene, CDR1 is SEHNR and CDR2 is FQNEAQ (reference sequence). The germline V and J ends were trimmed by 10 bases and 5 bases, with 11 bases remaining between them. CDR3 in DNA: TGTGCCAACCCCATGGAGACTGAAGCTTTCTTT. It translates to CANPMETEAFF.

This chain joins TRBV6-5 and TRBJ2-2; D gene ambiguous. Germline values: CDR1 MNHEY, CDR2 SVGAGI. Trimming took 2 bases from V and 3 from J, leaving 7 bases between them. The CDR3 extends over 14 amino acids. This CDR3 reads CASSYGQDTGELFF. The CDR3 DNA is TGTGCCAGCAGTTACGGGCAAGACACCGGGGAGCTGTTTTTT.

This clone showed up just a few times. The V gene is TRBV28, the J gene TRBJ1-2; 9 nucleotides match TRBD1. This CDR3 has 17 amino acids. The germline V gene encodes CDR1 MDHEN and CDR2 SYDVKM. Trimming removed 4 bases from V and 5 bases from J; junction bases left unmatched: 14. Here the CDR3 reads CASSSAVGGTGRYGYTF. The CDR3 nucleotides read TGTGCCAGCAGTTCCGCGGTTGGGGGGACAGGGAGATATGGCTACACCTTC.

The J gene is TRBJ1-2, the V gene TRBV29-1, with D possibly matching TRBD1 (6 bases). V lost 3 bases and J 2 bases, leaving 16 bases between the germline ends. The CDR3 contains 15 residues. Germline V gene sequence: CDR1 SQVTM, CDR2 ANQGSEA. The CDR3 here is CSVEGRGAPNYGYTF. The CDR3 bases are TGCAGCGTTGAGGGCAGGGGCGCGCCAAACTATGGCTACACCTTC.

V and J are TRBV7-2 and TRBJ2-3; 11 bases map to TRBD2. V dropped 6 bases and J dropped 2; count of bases not matched to a gene: 7. Germline assignment: CDR1 SGHTA and CDR2 FQGNSA. The CDR3 totals 16 residues. CDR3 sequence (DNA): TGTGCCAGCAGTGCCCTAGCGGGGGGCCTCACAGATACGCAGTATTTT. It codes for CASSALAGGLTDTQYF.

The chain employs TRBV4-2 and TRBJ2-3; TRBD2 aligns across 9 bases. The V segment lost 3 bases and the J segment 2 bases; nucleotides outside the gene matches: 9. This CDR3 has 17 residues. Germline loops: CDR1 LGHNA, CDR2 YNFKEQ. Here the CDR3 reads CASSHGGPGLATDTQYF. CDR3 DNA: TGTGCCAGCAGCCACGGTGGACCGGGACTAGCCACAGATACGCAGTATTTT.